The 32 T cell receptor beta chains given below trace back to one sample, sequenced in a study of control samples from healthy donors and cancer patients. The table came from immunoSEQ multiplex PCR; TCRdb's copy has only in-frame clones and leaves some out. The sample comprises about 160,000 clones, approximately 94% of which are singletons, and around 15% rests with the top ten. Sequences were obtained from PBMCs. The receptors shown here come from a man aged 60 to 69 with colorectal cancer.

The CDR3 DNA reads as TGTGCCAGCAGTTTTCGGGGGACTAAGGACACCGGGGAGCTGTTTTTT. This translates into CASSFRGTKDTGELFF. The chain employs TRBV28 and TRBJ2-2, with 7 nucleotides matching TRBD2. The CDR3 totals 16 residues. The V segment lost 3 bases and the J segment 3 bases; nucleotides outside the gene matches: 7. CDR1 and CDR2 from the germline V gene are MDHEN and SYDVKM.

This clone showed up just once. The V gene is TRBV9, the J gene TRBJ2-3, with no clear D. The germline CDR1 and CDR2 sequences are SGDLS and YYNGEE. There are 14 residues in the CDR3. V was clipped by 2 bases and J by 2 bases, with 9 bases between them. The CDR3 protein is CASSVADITDTQYF. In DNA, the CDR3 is TGTGCCAGCAGCGTGGCAGATATCACAGATACGCAGTATTTT.

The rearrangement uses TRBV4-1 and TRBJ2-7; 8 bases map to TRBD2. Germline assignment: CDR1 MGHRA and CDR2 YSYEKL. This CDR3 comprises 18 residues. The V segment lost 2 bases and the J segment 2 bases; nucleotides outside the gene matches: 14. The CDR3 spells CASSQFMISGTRAYEQYF. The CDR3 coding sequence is TGCGCCAGCAGCCAATTCATGATCTCCGGGACTAGAGCCTACGAGCAGTACTTC.

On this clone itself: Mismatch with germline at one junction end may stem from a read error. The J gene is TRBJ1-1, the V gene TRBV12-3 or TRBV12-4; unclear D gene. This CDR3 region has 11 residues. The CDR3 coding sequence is TGTGCCAGCAGTTTAAGGGTGGCAGCCCTCTTT. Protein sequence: CASSLRVAALF.

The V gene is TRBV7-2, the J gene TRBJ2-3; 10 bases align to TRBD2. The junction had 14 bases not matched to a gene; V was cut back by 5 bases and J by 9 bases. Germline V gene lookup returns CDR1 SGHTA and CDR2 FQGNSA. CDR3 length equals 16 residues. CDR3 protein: CASSPDPSGGARTQYF. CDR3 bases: TGTGCCAGCAGCCCGGACCCCAGCGGGGGGGCCAGAACGCAGTATTTT.

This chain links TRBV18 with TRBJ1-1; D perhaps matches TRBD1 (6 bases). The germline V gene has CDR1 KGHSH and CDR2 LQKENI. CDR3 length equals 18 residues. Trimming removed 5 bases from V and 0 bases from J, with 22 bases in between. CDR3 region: CASSGNVVDSLLNTEAFF. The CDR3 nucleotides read TGTGCCAGCTCAGGGAATGTCGTGGACAGCCTTTTGAACACTGAAGCTTTCTTT.

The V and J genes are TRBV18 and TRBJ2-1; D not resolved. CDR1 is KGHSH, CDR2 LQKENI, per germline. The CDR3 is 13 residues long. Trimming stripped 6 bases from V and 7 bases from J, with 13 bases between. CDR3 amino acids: CASSLSRTNEQFF. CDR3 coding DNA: TGTGCCAGCTCTCTCTCAAGAACAAATGAGCAGTTCTTC.

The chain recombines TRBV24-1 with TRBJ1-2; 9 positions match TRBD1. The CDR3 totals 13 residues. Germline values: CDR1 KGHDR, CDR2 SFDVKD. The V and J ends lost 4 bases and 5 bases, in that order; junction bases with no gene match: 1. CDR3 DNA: TGTGCCACCAGTGAGGGGACAGGGTATGGCTACACCTTC. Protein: CATSEGTGYGYTF.

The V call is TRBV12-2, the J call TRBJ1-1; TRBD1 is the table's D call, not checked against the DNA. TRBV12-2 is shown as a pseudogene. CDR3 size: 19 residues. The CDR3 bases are TGTGCAAGTCGCTTCGGCGTAGGATTTCCCGGGACACTGAACACTGAAGCTTTCTTT. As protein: CASRFGVGFPGTLNTEAFF.

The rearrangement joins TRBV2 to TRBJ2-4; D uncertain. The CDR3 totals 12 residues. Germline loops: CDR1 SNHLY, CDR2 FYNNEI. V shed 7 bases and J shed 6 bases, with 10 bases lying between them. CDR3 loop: CASKVSTNIQYF. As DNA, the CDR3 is TGTGCCAGCAAGGTGTCTACAAACATTCAGTACTTC.

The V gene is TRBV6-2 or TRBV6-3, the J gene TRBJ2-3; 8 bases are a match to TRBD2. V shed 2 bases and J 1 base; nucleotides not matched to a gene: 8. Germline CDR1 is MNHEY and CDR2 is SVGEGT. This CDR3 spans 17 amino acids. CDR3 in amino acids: CASSYKGLVFRTDTQYF. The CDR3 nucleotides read TGTGCCAGCAGTTACAAGGGACTAGTGTTTCGCACAGATACGCAGTATTTT.

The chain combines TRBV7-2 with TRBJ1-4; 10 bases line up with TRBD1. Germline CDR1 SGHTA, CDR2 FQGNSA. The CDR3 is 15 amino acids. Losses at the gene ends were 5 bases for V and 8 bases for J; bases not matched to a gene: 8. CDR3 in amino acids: CASSQLGQGNEKLFF. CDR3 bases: TGTGCCAGCAGCCAACTGGGACAGGGGAACGAAAAACTGTTTTTT.

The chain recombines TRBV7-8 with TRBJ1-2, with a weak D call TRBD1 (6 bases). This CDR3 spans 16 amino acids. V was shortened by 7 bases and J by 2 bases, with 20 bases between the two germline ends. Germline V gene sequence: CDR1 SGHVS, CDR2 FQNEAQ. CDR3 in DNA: TGTGCCAGCACCTCCTGGGGGCGGGGATTAAACTATGGCTACACCTTC. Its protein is CASTSWGRGLNYGYTF.

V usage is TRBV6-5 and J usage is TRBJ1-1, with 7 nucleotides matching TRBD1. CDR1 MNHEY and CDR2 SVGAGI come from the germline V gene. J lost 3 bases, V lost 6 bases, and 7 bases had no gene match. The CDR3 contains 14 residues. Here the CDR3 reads CASSATGSDTEAFF. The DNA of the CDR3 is TGTGCCAGCAGCGCGACAGGGTCGGACACTGAAGCTTTCTTT.

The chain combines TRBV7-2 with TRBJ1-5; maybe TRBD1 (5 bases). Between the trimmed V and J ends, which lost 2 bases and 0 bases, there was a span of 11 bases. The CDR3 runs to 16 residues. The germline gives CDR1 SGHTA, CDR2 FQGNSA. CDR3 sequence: CASSLNQGDSNQPQHF. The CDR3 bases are TGTGCCAGCAGCTTAAACCAAGGGGATAGCAATCAGCCCCAGCATTTT. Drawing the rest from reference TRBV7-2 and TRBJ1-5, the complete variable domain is GAGVSQSPSNKVTEKGKDVELRCDPISGHTALYWYRQSLGQGLEFLIYFQGNSAPDKSGLPSDRFSAERTGGSVSTLTIQRTQQEDSAVYLCASSLNQGDSNQPQHFGDGTRLSIL.

DNA for the CDR3: TGTGCCAGCAGTCCCGGACGGGAGACCCAGTACTTC. This gives the protein CASSPGRETQYF. The chain joins TRBV3-1 (or the pseudogene TRBV3-2) to TRBJ2-5; D is unclear. The germline V gene encodes CDR1 LGHDT and CDR2 YNNKEL (reference sequence). This CDR3 contains 12 residues. V shed 6 bases and J shed 5 bases, with 10 bases lying between them.

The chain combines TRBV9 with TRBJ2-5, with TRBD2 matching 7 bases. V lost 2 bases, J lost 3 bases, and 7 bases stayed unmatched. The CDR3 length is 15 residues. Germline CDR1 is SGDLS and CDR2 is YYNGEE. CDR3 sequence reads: CASSVGRTSEETQYF. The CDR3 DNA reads TGTGCCAGCAGCGTGGGGAGGACTAGTGAAGAGACCCAGTACTTC.

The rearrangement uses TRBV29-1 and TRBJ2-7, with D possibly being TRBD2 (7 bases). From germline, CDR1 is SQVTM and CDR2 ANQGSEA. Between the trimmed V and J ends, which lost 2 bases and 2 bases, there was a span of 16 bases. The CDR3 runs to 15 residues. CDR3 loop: CSVERPGGSTYEQYF. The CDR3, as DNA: TGCAGCGTTGAAAGGCCGGGGGGCTCTACCTACGAGCAGTACTTC.

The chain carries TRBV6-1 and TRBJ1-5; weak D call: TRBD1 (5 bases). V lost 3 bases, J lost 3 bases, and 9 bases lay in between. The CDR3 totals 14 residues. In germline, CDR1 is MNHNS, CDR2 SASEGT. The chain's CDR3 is CASSDWGYNQPQHF. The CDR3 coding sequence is TGTGCCAGCAGTGATTGGGGGTACAATCAGCCCCAGCATTTT.

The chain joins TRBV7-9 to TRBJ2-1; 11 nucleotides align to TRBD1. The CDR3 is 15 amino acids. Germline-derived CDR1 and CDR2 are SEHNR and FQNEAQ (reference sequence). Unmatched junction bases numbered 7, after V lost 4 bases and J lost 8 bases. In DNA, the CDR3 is TGTGCCAGCAGCTACGGACAGGGGGCGGTTGATGAGCAGTTCTTC. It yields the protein CASSYGQGAVDEQFF.

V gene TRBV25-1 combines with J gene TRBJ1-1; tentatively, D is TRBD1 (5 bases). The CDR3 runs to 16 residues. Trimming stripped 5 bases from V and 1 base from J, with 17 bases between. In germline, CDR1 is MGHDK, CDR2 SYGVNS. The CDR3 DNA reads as TGTGCCAGCAGTCCCGCGAACGCCGGGGCGAACACTGAAGCTTTCTTT. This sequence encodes CASSPANAGANTEAFF.

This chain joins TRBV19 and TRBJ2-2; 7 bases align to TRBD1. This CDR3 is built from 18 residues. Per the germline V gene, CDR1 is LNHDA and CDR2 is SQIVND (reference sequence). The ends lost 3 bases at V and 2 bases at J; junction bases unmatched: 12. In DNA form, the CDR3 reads TGTGCCAGTAGTATCGCCTCTTGGGACAGAGTTAACACCGGGGAGCTGTTTTTT. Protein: CASSIASWDRVNTGELFF.

CDR3 nucleotide sequence: TGTGCCTGGGCGGGGGGCCAAGAGACCCAGTACTTC. It translates to CAWAGGQETQYF. The chain employs TRBV30 and TRBJ2-5; TRBD2 aligns across 8 bases. V lost 5 bases to trimming and J lost 1 base; unmatched junction nucleotides: 0. CDR1 and CDR2 from the germline V gene are GTSNPN and SVGIG (reference sequence). The CDR3 is 12 residues long.

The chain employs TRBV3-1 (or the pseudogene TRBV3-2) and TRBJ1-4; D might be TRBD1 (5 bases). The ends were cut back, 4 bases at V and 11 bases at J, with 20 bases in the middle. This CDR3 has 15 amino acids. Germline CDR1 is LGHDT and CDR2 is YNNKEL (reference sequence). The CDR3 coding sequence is TGTGCCAGCAGCCCGGGGGAGGGGTTATGGGCGAAACTGTTTTTT. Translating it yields CASSPGEGLWAKLFF.

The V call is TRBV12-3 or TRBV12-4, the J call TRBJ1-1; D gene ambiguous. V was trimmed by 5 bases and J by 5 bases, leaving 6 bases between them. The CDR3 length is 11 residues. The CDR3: CASSGETEAFF. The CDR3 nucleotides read TGTGCCAGCAGTGGGGAGACTGAAGCTTTCTTT.

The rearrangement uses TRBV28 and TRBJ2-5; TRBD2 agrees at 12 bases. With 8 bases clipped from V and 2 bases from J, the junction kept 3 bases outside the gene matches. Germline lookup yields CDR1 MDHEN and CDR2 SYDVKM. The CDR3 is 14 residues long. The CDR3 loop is CASGLAGGQETQYF. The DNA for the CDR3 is TGTGCCAGCGGGCTAGCGGGGGGGCAAGAGACCCAGTACTTC.

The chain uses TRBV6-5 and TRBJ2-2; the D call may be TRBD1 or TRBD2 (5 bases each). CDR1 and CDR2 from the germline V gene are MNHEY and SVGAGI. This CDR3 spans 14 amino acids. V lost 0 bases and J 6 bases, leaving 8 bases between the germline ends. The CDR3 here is CASSYSEGSGELFF. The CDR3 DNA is TGTGCCAGCAGTTACTCAGAGGGGTCCGGGGAGCTGTTTTTT.

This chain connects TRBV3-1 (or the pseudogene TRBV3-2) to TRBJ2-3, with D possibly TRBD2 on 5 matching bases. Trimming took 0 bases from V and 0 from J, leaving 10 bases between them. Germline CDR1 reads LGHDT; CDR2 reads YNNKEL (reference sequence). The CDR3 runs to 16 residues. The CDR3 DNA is TGTGCCAGCAGCCAAGATACTCCGGGGAGCACAGATACGCAGTATTTT. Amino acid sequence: CASSQDTPGSTDTQYF.

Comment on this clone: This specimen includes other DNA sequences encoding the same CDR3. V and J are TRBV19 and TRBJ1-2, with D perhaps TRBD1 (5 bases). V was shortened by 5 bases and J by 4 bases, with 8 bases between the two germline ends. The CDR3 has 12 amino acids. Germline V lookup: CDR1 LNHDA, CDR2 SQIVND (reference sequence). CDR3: CASSRQGYGYTF. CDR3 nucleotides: TGTGCCAGTAGTCGGCAGGGCTATGGCTACACCTTC. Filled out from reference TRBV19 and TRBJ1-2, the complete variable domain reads DGGITQSPKYLFRKEGQNVTLSCEQNLNHDAMYWYRQDPGQGLRLIYYSQIVNDFQKGDIAEGYSVSREKKESFPLTVTSAQKNPTAFYLCASSRQGYGYTFGSGTRLTVV.

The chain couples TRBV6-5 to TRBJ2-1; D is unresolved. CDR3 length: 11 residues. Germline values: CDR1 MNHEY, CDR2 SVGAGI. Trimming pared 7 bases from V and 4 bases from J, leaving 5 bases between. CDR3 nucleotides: TGTGCCAGCACAGAATACAATGAGCAGTTCTTC. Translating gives CASTEYNEQFF.

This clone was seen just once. The DNA for the CDR3 is TGTGCCAGCAGTTTTGACATACAAGAGACCCAGTACTTC. Translating it yields CASSFDIQETQYF. The V gene is TRBV12-3 or TRBV12-4, the J gene TRBJ2-5; D is undetermined. The CDR3 is made up of 13 amino acids. The V and J ends lost 3 bases and 2 bases respectively, with 7 bases between them.

CDR3 bases: TGTGCCAGCAGCCCGCGGGTGAACACTGAAGCTTTCTTT. It codes for CASSPRVNTEAFF. The genes are TRBV5-4 and TRBJ1-1; unclear D gene. This CDR3 is 13 amino acids long. Trimming took 4 bases from V and 0 from J, leaving 7 bases between them. The V gene's germline CDR1 is SGHNT and CDR2 YYREEE (reference sequence).